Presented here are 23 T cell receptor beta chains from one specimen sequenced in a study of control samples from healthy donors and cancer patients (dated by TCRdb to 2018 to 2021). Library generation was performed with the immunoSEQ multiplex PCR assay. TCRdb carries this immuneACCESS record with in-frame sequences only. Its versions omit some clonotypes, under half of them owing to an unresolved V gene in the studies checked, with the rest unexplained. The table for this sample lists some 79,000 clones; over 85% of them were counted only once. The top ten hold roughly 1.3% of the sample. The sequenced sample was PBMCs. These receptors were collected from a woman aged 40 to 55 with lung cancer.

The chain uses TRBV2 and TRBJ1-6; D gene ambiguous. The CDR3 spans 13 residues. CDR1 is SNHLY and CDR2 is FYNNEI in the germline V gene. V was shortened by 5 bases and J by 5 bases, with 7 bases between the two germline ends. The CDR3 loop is CASSQVNNSPLHF. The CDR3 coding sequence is TGTGCCAGCAGTCAAGTGAATAATTCACCCCTCCACTTT.

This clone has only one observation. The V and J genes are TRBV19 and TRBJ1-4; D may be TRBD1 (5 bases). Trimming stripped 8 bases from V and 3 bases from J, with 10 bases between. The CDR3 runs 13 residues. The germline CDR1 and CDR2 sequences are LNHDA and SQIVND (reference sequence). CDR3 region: CASSKGSNEKLFF. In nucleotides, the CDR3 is TGTGCCAGTTCTAAGGGGTCTAATGAAAAACTGTTTTTT.

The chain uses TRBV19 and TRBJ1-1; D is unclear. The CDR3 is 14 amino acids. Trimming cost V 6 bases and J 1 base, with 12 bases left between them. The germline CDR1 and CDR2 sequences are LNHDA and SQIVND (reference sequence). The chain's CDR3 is CASRDGKGNTEAFF. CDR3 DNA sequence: TGTGCCAGTAGGGACGGGAAAGGGAACACTGAAGCTTTCTTT.

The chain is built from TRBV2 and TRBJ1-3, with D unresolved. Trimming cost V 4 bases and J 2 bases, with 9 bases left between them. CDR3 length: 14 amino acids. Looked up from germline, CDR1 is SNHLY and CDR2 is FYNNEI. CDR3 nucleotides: TGTGCCAGCAGTGGAGGTCGGGCTGGAAACACCATATATTTT. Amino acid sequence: CASSGGRAGNTIYF.

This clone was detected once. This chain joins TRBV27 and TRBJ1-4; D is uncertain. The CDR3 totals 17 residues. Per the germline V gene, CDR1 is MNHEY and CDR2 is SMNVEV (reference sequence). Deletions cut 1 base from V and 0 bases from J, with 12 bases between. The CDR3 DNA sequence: TGTGCCAGCAGTTTATATCGGCAGATTGCAACTAATGAAAAACTGTTTTTT. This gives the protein CASSLYRQIATNEKLFF.

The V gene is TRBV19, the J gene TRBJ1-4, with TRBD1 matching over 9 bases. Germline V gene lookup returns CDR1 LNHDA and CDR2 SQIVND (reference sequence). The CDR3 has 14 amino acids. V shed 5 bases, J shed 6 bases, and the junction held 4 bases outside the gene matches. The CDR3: CASSSGTGHEKLFF. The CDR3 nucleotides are TGTGCCAGTAGTTCCGGGACAGGGCATGAAAAACTGTTTTTT. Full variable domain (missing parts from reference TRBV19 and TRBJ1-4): DGGITQSPKYLFRKEGQNVTLSCEQNLNHDAMYWYRQDPGQGLRLIYYSQIVNDFQKGDIAEGYSVSREKKESFPLTVTSAQKNPTAFYLCASSSGTGHEKLFFGSGTQLSVL.

CDR3 amino acids: CASSLAPLEKDNSPLHF. Written as DNA, the CDR3 is TGTGCCAGCAGCTTAGCGCCGCTTGAAAAGGATAATTCACCCCTCCACTTT. The chain uses TRBV7-6 and TRBJ1-6, with no clear D. The V end was cut by 0 bases, the J end by 5 bases, with 14 bases between. The germline V gene has CDR1 SGHVS and CDR2 FNYEAQ. This CDR3 is 17 amino acids long.

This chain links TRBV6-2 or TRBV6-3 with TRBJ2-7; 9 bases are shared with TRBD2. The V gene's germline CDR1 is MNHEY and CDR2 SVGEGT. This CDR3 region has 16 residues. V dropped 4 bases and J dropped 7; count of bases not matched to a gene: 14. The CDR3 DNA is TGTGCCAGCAGTTTAGCGGGGGATCTCCTCCAGGGGGAGCAGTACTTC. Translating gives CASSLAGDLLQGEQYF.

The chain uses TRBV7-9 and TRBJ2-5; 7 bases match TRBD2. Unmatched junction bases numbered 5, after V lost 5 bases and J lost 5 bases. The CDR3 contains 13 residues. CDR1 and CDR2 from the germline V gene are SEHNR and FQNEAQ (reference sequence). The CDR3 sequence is CASSILASETQYF. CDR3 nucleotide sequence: TGTGCCAGCAGCATACTAGCGAGTGAGACCCAGTACTTC.

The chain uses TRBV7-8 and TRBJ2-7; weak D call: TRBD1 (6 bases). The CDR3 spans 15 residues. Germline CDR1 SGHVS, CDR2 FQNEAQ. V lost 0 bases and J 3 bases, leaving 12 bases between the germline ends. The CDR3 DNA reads TGTGCCAGCAGCTTAGCAGGGGGACAAGACTACGAGCAGTACTTC. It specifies CASSLAGGQDYEQYF.

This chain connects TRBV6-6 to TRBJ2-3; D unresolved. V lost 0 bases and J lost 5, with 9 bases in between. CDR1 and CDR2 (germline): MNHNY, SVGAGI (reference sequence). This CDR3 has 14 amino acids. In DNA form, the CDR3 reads TGTGCCAGCAGTTACTCCCAGGAAGGAGATACGCAGTATTTT. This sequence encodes CASSYSQEGDTQYF.

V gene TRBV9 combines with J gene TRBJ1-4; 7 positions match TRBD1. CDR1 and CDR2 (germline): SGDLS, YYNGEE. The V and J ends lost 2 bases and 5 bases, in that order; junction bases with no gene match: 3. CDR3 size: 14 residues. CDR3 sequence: CASSVGQLNEKLFF. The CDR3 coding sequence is TGTGCCAGCAGCGTGGGACAGTTGAATGAAAAACTGTTTTTT.

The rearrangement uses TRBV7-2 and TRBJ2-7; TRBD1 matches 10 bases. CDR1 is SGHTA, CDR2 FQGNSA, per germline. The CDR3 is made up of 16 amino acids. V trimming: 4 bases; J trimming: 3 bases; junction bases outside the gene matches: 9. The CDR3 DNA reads TGTGCCAGCAGCTACCGCCGGGACAGGGGTGGCTACGAGCAGTACTTC. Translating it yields CASSYRRDRGGYEQYF.

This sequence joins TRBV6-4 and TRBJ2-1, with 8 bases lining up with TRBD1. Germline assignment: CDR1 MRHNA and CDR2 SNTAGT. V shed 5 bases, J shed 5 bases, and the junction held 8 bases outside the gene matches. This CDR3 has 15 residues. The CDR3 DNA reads TGTGCCAGCAGTTCACAGGGGGGTTACGACAATGAGCAGTTCTTC. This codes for CASSSQGGYDNEQFF.

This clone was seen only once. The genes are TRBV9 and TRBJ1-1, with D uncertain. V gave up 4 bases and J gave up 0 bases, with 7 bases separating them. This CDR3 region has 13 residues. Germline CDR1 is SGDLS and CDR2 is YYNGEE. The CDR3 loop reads CASSSDLNTEAFF. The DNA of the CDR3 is TGTGCCAGCAGCTCAGACCTGAACACTGAAGCTTTCTTT.

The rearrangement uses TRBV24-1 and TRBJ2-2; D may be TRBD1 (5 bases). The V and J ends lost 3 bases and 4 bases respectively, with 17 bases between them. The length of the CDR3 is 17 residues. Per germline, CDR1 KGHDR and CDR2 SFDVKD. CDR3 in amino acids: CATSDATDSDGTGELFF. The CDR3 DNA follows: TGTGCCACCAGTGATGCGACAGACAGCGATGGCACCGGGGAGCTGTTTTTT.

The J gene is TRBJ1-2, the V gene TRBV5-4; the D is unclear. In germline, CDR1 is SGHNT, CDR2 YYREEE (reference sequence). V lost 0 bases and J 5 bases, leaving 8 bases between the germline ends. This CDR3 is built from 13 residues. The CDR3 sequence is CASSLGHNYGYTF. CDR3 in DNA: TGTGCCAGCAGCTTGGGCCATAATTATGGCTACACCTTC.

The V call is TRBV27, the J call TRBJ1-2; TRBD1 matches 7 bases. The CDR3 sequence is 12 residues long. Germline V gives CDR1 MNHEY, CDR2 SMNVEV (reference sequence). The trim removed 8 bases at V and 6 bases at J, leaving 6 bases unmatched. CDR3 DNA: TGTGCCAGCTACTTACAGGGGAATGGCTACACCTTC. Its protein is CASYLQGNGYTF.

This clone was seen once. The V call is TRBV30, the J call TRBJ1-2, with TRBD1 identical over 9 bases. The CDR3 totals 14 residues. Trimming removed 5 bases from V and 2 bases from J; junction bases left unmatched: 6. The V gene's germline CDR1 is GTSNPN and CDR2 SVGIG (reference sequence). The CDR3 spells CAWGRDRANYGYTF. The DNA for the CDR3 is TGTGCCTGGGGCCGGGACAGGGCAAACTATGGCTACACCTTC.

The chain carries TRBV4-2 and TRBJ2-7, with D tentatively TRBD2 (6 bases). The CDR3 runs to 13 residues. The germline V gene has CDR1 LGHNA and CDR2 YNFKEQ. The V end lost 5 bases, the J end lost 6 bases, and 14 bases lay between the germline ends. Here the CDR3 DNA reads TGTGCCAGCAGCTTCGGGCAGGGAGGCGAGCAGTACTTC. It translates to CASSFGQGGEQYF.

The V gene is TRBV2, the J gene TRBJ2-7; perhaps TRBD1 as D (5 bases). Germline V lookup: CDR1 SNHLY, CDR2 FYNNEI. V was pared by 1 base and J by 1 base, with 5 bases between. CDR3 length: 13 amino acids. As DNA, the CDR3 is TGTGCCAGCAGTGAAGGACAGTCCTACGAGCAGTACTTC. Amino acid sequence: CASSEGQSYEQYF. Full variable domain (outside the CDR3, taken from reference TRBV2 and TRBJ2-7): EPEVTQTPSHQVTQMGQEVILRCVPISNHLYFYWYRQILGQKVEFLVSFYNNEISEKSEIFDDQFSVERPDGSNFTLKIRSTKLEDSAMYFCASSEGQSYEQYFGPGTRLTVT.

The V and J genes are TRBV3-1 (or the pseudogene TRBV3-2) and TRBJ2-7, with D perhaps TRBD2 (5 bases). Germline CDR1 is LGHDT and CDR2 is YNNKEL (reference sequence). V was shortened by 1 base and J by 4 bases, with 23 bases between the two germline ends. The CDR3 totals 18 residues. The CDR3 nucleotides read TGTGCCAGCAGCCAAGTGTTGGGGATGAGGGATGTTGAGTACGAGCAGTACTTC. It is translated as CASSQVLGMRDVEYEQYF.

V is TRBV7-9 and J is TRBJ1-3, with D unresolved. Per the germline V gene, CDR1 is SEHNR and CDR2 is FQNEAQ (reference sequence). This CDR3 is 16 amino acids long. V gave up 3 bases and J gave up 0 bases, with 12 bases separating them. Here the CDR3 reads CASSFLTQYSGNTIYF. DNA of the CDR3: TGTGCCAGCAGCTTCCTAACCCAGTACTCTGGAAACACCATATATTTT.